This T cell receptor beta chain appears in the sequencing data of a study of T cell changes during pregnancy in multiple sclerosis. Sequenced by immunoSEQ multiplex PCR; TCRdb stores in-frame clones only, minus some. The table shows some 57,000 clones, with over 80% occurring only once. CDR1 is SGHRS, CDR2 YFSETQ, per germline. J gave up 1 base and V 0 bases, and 2 bases lay outside the gene matches. This CDR3 region has 15 residues. J is TRBJ2-3 and V is TRBV5-1, with 7 bases identical to TRBD2. The clonotype originates from a female donor with multiple sclerosis, enrolled in a pregnancy study. The sequenced sample was CD4+ T cells from peripheral blood mononuclear cells, obtained in the first trimester of pregnancy. DNA for the CDR3: TGCGCCAGCAGCTTGGCCGGACTAGGCACAGATACGCAGTATTTT. It yields the protein CASSLAGLGTDTQYF.